Presented here are 26 T cell receptor beta chains from one specimen sequenced in a study of cytomegalovirus exposure and HLA in healthy donors. Sequencing used immunoSEQ multiplex PCR; TCRdb keeps in-frame clones, though not all of them. This table has about 150,000 clones, 89% appearing once. The sequenced material came from PBMCs. The receptors shown here come from a woman aged 18-29 years in good health and CMV-seropositive.

V is TRBV6-1 and J is TRBJ2-5; D gene unclear. V dropped 2 bases and J dropped 4 bases, with 17 bases sitting between them. CDR3 length equals 16 residues. CDR1 is MNHNS and CDR2 is SASEGT in the germline V gene. The CDR3 sequence: CASSEPTSDLGETQYF. DNA of the CDR3: TGTGCCAGCAGTGAACCTACCTCTGACTTAGGAGAGACCCAGTACTTC.

This clone was recorded a few times. In DNA, the CDR3 is TGTGCCAGCAGTAACAGGACAGGACTTAGGGCTTTCTTT. Translating gives CASSNRTGLRAFF. The chain recombines TRBV2 with TRBJ1-1, with TRBD1 matching 7 bases. V lost 5 bases, J lost 11 bases, and 11 bases stayed unmatched. The CDR3 covers 13 residues. Per germline, CDR1 SNHLY and CDR2 FYNNEI.

The chain combines TRBV1 with TRBJ1-1; the listed D gene, TRBD1, was not tested against the DNA. TRBV1 is annotated as a pseudogene. The CDR3 runs to 13 residues. The CDR3 DNA reads TGCACCAGCAGCCAAGACAGGGGTGGAGAAGCTTTCTTT. It codes for CTSSQDRGGEAFF.

This clone was counted ten times or more. This sequence joins TRBV5-8 and TRBJ1-2; D remains ambiguous. Trimming shortened V by 2 bases and J by 3 bases, and 8 bases separated the two germline ends. CDR1 and CDR2 (germline): SGHTS, YDEGEE. The CDR3 extends over 13 amino acids. CDR3 sequence: CASSFRGDYGYTF. CDR3 nucleotides: TGTGCCAGCAGCTTTCGCGGGGACTATGGCTACACCTTC.

The chain has TRBV28 and TRBJ2-7; unclear D gene. Germline-derived CDR1 and CDR2 are MDHEN and SYDVKM. The ends were cut back, 6 bases at V and 5 bases at J, with 8 bases in the middle. There are 11 residues in the CDR3. CDR3 region: CASRLSHEQYF. Here the CDR3 DNA reads TGTGCCAGCAGGTTAAGCCACGAGCAGTACTTC.

The gene calls are TRBV6-1 and TRBJ1-4; D is unresolved. The V end lost 5 bases, the J end lost 8 bases, and 12 bases lay between the germline ends. This CDR3 is 13 amino acids long. The germline gives CDR1 MNHNS, CDR2 SASEGT. CDR3 region: CASSLGPGEKLFF. CDR3 coding DNA: TGTGCCAGCAGTCTTGGTCCGGGAGAAAAACTGTTTTTT.

The chain recombines TRBV5-4 with TRBJ2-7, with D possibly being TRBD2 (6 bases). Trimming removed 2 bases from V and 4 bases from J, with 13 bases in between. Germline assignment: CDR1 SGHNT and CDR2 YYREEE (reference sequence). The CDR3 runs 14 residues. The chain's CDR3 is CASSFGAGSYEQYF. The CDR3 DNA reads as TGTGCCAGCAGCTTCGGTGCGGGGTCTTACGAGCAGTACTTC.

A few counts support this clone. For the CDR3, the DNA is TGTGCCAGCAGCGCTCCACTCGGACTAGCGGAGATCACAGATACGCAGTATTTT. Amino acid sequence: CASSAPLGLAEITDTQYF. The rearrangement links TRBV5-6 to TRBJ2-3; 10 nucleotides match TRBD2. This CDR3 contains 18 residues. The germline CDR1 and CDR2 sequences are SGHDT and YYEEEE. The ends lost 4 bases at V and 2 bases at J; junction bases unmatched: 13.

The rearrangement links TRBV10-2 to TRBJ1-1, with a weak D call TRBD1 (5 bases). V was shortened by 0 bases and J by 8 bases, with 10 bases between the two germline ends. CDR1 and CDR2 from the germline V gene are WSHSY and SAAADI. The length of the CDR3 is 13 residues. In nucleotides, the CDR3 is TGCGCCAGCAGTGAGTCGAGGTACAGGGAAGCTTTCTTT. Protein product: CASSESRYREAFF.

The rearrangement links TRBV28 to TRBJ1-2; no clear D. V was trimmed by 3 bases and J by 1 base, leaving 6 bases between them. This CDR3 is built from 13 residues. In germline, CDR1 is MDHEN, CDR2 SYDVKM. In nucleotides, the CDR3 is TGTGCCAGCAGTTTCGGTCTTAACTATGGCTACACCTTC. Encoded protein: CASSFGLNYGYTF.

The chain has TRBV4-2 and TRBJ2-3; 7 nucleotides match TRBD2. This CDR3 is built from 19 residues. The V segment lost 4 bases and the J segment 0 bases; nucleotides outside the gene matches: 16. Germline CDR1 reads LGHNA; CDR2 reads YNFKEQ. The CDR3 nucleotides are TGTGCCAGCAGCCGGATGGGGGAGGGTAGCCGGACTAGCACAGATACGCAGTATTTT. Translating gives CASSRMGEGSRTSTDTQYF.

The CDR3: CASSLYQVNQPQHF. For the CDR3, the DNA is TGTGCCAGCAGCTTATACCAGGTTAATCAGCCCCAGCATTTT. This sequence joins TRBV5-6 and TRBJ1-5, with D hard to call. Germline V gene sequence: CDR1 SGHDT, CDR2 YYEEEE. The V and J ends lost 2 bases and 4 bases respectively, with 10 bases between them. CDR3 length: 14 amino acids.

This clone has a handful of counts. Other DNA sequences from this sample encode an identical CDR3 as well. The chain uses TRBV6-5 and TRBJ1-2; 8 bases align to TRBD1. V was clipped by 6 bases and J by 6 bases; unmatched bases: 3. This CDR3 has 12 amino acids. From germline, CDR1 is MNHEY and CDR2 SVGAGI. CDR3 nucleotides: TGTGCCAGCAGCACAGGGGGGGATGGCTACACCTTC. Its protein is CASSTGGDGYTF.

The V gene is TRBV7-2, the J gene TRBJ1-2; 7 bases align to TRBD1. The CDR3 extends over 14 amino acids. Germline assignment: CDR1 SGHTA and CDR2 FQGNSA. The ends lost 6 bases at V and 8 bases at J; junction bases unmatched: 12. The CDR3 sequence is CASSPDWAGGGYTF. CDR3 bases: TGTGCCAGCAGTCCCGACTGGGCAGGGGGAGGCTACACCTTC.

CDR3 DNA: TGCGCCAGCGGTCCGACAGGGATGGCTGGGGAGCCCCAGCATTTT. The encoded protein is CASGPTGMAGEPQHF. The chain recombines TRBV5-1 with TRBJ1-5, with TRBD1 matching 7 bases. Germline V gene data show CDR1 as SGHRS and CDR2 as YFSETQ. This CDR3 contains 15 residues. The junction had 15 bases not matched to a gene; V was cut back by 7 bases and J by 8 bases.

The chain is built from TRBV5-5 and TRBJ1-2, with unresolved D. This CDR3 region has 12 residues. Germline V gene sequence: CDR1 SGHKS, CDR2 YYEKEE (reference sequence). The V gene lost 9 bases and the J gene lost 1 base, with 10 bases spanning the gap. Written as DNA, the CDR3 is TGTGCCACCGGCGCGGATAACTATGGCTACACCTTC. Protein: CATGADNYGYTF.

V usage is TRBV7-2 and J usage is TRBJ2-3, with D unresolved. Germline V gene data show CDR1 as SGHTA and CDR2 as FQGNSA. CDR3 length: 17 residues. The V and J ends lost 5 bases and 3 bases respectively, with 21 bases between them. As DNA, the CDR3 is TGTGCCAGCAGCCAGAGGATCCGACGGGTTTCTACAGATACGCAGTATTTT. It codes for CASSQRIRRVSTDTQYF.

This sequence joins TRBV18 and TRBJ2-7; D remains ambiguous. The germline CDR1 and CDR2 sequences are KGHSH and LQKENI. The ends were cut back, 6 bases at V and 2 bases at J, with 14 bases in the middle. This CDR3 comprises 14 residues. Here the CDR3 reads CASSMLSSPYEQYF. As DNA, the CDR3 is TGTGCCAGCTCCATGCTCAGTTCCCCCTACGAGCAGTACTTC.

This clone was counted between two and nine times. The gene calls are TRBV6-5 and TRBJ1-2; 8 bases agree with TRBD1. Germline lookup yields CDR1 MNHEY and CDR2 SVGAGI. The CDR3 has 14 amino acids. V was pared by 2 bases and J by 7 bases, with 6 bases of the junction left unmatched. The CDR3 loop reads CASSYQGADAGYTF. The CDR3 nucleotides read TGTGCCAGCAGTTACCAGGGGGCGGATGCTGGCTACACCTTC.

This chain uses TRBV7-9 with TRBJ1-5; 10 bases map to TRBD1. The germline V gene has CDR1 SEHNR and CDR2 FQNEAQ (reference sequence). The CDR3 loop spans 14 amino acids. J gave up 4 bases and V 8 bases, and 5 bases lay outside the gene matches. The CDR3 is CASGRGQGNQPQHF. The CDR3 DNA reads as TGTGCCAGCGGGAGGGGACAGGGGAATCAGCCCCAGCATTTT.

The V and J genes are TRBV16 and TRBJ1-5, with D uncertain. This CDR3 has 13 amino acids. Germline assignment: CDR1 KGHSY and CDR2 FQNENV. Trimming took off 2 bases at V and 12 bases at J, with 14 bases between the two ends. The CDR3 DNA reads as TGTGCCAGCAGCCAAGACCGGGCGGGAGGCCAGCATTTT. Its translation: CASSQDRAGGQHF.

The rearrangement links TRBV7-6 to TRBJ2-3; D possibly corresponds to TRBD1 (6 bases). CDR1 is SGHVS and CDR2 is FNYEAQ in the germline V gene. There are 15 residues in the CDR3. The V end lost 5 bases, the J end lost 6 bases, and 18 bases lay between the germline ends. CDR3 sequence (DNA): TGTGCCAGCAGCCACGATTGGGGGCCAGGGGATACGCAGTATTTT. This sequence encodes CASSHDWGPGDTQYF.

CDR3 in amino acids: CASSFFVGQHTDTQYF. DNA for the CDR3: TGTGCCAGCAGCTTTTTTGTGGGACAGCACACAGATACGCAGTATTTT. The chain employs TRBV7-9 and TRBJ2-3; 7 nucleotides agree with TRBD1. The CDR3 extends over 16 amino acids. J was trimmed by 2 bases and V by 3 bases; bases with no gene match: 8. Germline V gives CDR1 SEHNR, CDR2 FQNEAQ (reference sequence).

The CDR3 region is CASSNVVRANYGYTF. DNA of the CDR3: TGTGCCAGCAGTAATGTCGTGCGGGCCAACTATGGCTACACCTTC. The V and J genes are TRBV28 and TRBJ1-2; D gene ambiguous. In germline, CDR1 is MDHEN, CDR2 SYDVKM. The CDR3 contains 15 residues. Trimming took off 5 bases at V and 2 bases at J, with 15 bases between the two ends.

The chain uses TRBV27 and TRBJ2-7; 9 bases are a match to TRBD1. The length of the CDR3 is 15 residues. CDR1 MNHEY and CDR2 SMNVEV come from the germline V gene (reference sequence). After removal of 7 bases from V and 3 bases from J, the junction contained 10 bases not matched to a gene. CDR3: CASILRDRVYYEQYF. The CDR3 bases are TGTGCCAGCATCCTTAGGGACAGGGTTTACTACGAGCAGTACTTC.

The chain links TRBV9 to TRBJ2-1; D uncertain. Trimming took 1 base from V and 9 from J, leaving 8 bases between them. Germline lookup yields CDR1 SGDLS and CDR2 YYNGEE. This CDR3 is 12 amino acids long. The CDR3 nucleotides read TGTGCCAGCAGCGTACTAAGTGGTGAGCAGTTCTTC. Amino acids: CASSVLSGEQFF.